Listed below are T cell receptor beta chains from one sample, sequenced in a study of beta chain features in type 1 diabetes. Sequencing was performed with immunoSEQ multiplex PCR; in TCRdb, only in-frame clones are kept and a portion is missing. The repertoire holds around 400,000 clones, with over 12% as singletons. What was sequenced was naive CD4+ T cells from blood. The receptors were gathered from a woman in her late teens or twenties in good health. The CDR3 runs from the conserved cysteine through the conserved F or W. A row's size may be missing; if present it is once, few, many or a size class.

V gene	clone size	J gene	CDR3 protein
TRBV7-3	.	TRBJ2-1	CASSPGLAGRMDEQFF
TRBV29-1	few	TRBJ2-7	CSVESAAGGPHEQYF
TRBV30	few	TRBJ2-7	CAWSLGTAYEQYF
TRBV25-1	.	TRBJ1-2	CASSKGYGYTF
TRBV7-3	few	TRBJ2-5	CASSSPPGTQYF
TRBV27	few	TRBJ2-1	CASSSPVSGGDEQFF
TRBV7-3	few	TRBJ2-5	CASSLEGTGRKTQYF
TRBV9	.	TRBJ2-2	CASSVLEIGELFF
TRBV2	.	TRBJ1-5	CASMRADHSNQPQHF
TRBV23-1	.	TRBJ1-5	CASSHWGDSNQPQHF
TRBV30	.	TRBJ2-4	CAWSPPPVQGRNIQYF
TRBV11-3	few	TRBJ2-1	CASSVGGVALYNEQFF
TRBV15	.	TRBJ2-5	CATSRASVGGETQYF
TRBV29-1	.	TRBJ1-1	CSVDDRVGAFF
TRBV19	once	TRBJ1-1	CASSPGTGVNEAFF
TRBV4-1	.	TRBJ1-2	CASSQPNRTPNYGYTF
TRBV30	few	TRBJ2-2	CAWSVTGGDTGELFF
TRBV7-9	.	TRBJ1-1	CASSLQGRNTEAFF
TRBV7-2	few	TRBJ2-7	CASSLADSPYEQYF
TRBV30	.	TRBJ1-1	CAWSGRGRLINTEAFF
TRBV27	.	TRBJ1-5	CASSLSTARNQPQHF
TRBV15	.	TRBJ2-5	CATSRVTAGLREETQYF
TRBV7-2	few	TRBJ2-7	CASSFSDLSSYEQYF
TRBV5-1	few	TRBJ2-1	CASSLQGTDEQFF
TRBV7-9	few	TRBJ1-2	CLGWENYGYTF
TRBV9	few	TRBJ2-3	CASSLHPGTDTQYF
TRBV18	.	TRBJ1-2	CASSQGSNYGYTF
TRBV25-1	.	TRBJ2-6	CASSRAGGPSGANVLTF
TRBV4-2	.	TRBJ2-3	CASSRRDRGRVDTQYF
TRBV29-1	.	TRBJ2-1	CSVEDRGSGRANEQFF
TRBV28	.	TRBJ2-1	CASSTGLRDEQFF
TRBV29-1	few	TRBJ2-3	CSVEKQPTDTQYF
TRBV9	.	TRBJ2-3	CASSVRLAGTDTQYF